The clone carrying this TCR beta chain appeared a single time. The entry originates in a study of patients and donors after allogeneic stem cell transplantation. TCRdb fed the RT-PCR reads into MiXCR, producing one record per CDR3 protein. Of fewer than 500,000 distinct CDR3 sequences detected, 16% appear once; the ten largest clones hold about 7%. The sequence derives from a human donor who was either an allogeneic HSCT recipient or a stem cell or donor lymphocyte infusion donor (not recorded which). It is not recorded whose cells these are; they may come from a transplant donor. Source material: blood, either unsorted or a sorted T cell fraction (not recorded which).

The CDR3 DNA reads as TGTGCCAGCAGTTACCTTGGACCGAATCAGCCCCAGCATTTT. Its translation: CASSYLGPNQPQHF. V gene TRBV6-2 or TRBV6-3 combines with J gene TRBJ1-5; D is undetermined. V was pared by 2 bases and J by 4 bases, with 9 bases between. Germline CDR1 MNHEY, CDR2 SVGEGT. CDR3 length: 14 residues.